This T cell receptor beta chain was documented in a study of T cell repertoires in cytomegalovirus infection. Looking at the study overall: The authors used CMV epitopes that were HLA-C-restricted (recently identified) and HLA-B-restricted (well studied). CMV infection plus the matching HLA type was flagged by public TCR beta signatures. Study-wide findings and caveats: The ex vivo response showed dominance by HLA-C-restricted CMV-specific TCR beta clonotypes. Cumulated frequencies of public TCR beta families served to identify carriers of CMV plus the relevant HLA.

This clonotype has only a few counts. Its cognate antigen is unknown. One entry per CDR3 protein, called by TCRdb with MiXCR from the reads. Among approximately 390,000 distinct CDR3 sequences listed, roughly 34% were seen once. The germline V gene encodes CDR1 MGHRA and CDR2 YSYEKL. The CDR3 contains 15 residues. The V end was cut by 6 bases, the J end by 0 bases, with 11 bases between. The clonotype originates from a human donor in good health (CMV status not recorded). Some clones in this sample may be carry-over from other donors' samples. The chain has TRBV4-1 and TRBJ2-2; possible D gene TRBD1, 6 bases. This specimen consisted of cultured PBMCs, obtained from culture after CMV antigen stimulation. CDR3 in DNA: TGCGCCAGCAGGCAAACAGGGCCGAACACCGGGGAGCTGTTTTTT. The encoded protein is CASRQTGPNTGELFF.